This T cell receptor beta chain was obtained from a study of blood T cell repertoires in COVID-19. The wider study: Sites across the United States, Italy and Spain contributed samples from acute and convalescent COVID-19.

Assay: immunoSEQ multiplex PCR; the TCRdb copy retains only in-frame clones and omits some. The repertoire holds 140,000 or so clones, just under 85% seen once, with roughly 3.4% in the top ten. Per the germline V gene, CDR1 is MDHEN and CDR2 is SYDVKM. V lost 8 bases to trimming and J lost 8 bases, with 22 bases between them. The CDR3 contains 15 residues. The rearrangement uses TRBV28 and TRBJ2-1; D is unresolved. Material for sequencing was PBMCs or T cells enriched from blood (not recorded which). The clonotype was recovered from a woman between 45 and 65 years old with acute COVID-19. The CDR3 loop reads CASEWRRTLRDEQFF. Here the CDR3 DNA reads TGTGCCAGCGAGTGGCGGAGAACTCTTCGGGATGAGCAGTTCTTC.